This paragraph reports one T cell receptor (beta chain). Its antigen is still unknown. This table comes from immunoSEQ multiplex PCR, and its TCRdb copy is limited to in-frame clones, with some not included. The repertoire holds around 70,000 clones, with around 93% as singletons. The sample originates from a study of T cell clones after liver transplantation. General observations from the study: The donor-reactive repertoire was only partly measurable in two subjects, lacking donor cells.

Germline CDR1 SGHNT, CDR2 YENEEA. V gave up 6 bases and J gave up 8 bases; unmatched junction bases: 9. The CDR3 totals 15 residues. This receptor was taken from a human patient who received a liver transplant. The graft donor may be the source of some T cells. Sequences were derived from CD4+ T cells from blood, sampled roughly 26 months after liver transplant. The chain employs TRBV11-3 and TRBJ2-1; 11 nucleotides line up with TRBD2. The CDR3 DNA is TGTGCCAGCAGGAAAACTAGCGGGAGTATGTATGAGCAGTTCTTC. Translating gives CASRKTSGSMYEQFF.